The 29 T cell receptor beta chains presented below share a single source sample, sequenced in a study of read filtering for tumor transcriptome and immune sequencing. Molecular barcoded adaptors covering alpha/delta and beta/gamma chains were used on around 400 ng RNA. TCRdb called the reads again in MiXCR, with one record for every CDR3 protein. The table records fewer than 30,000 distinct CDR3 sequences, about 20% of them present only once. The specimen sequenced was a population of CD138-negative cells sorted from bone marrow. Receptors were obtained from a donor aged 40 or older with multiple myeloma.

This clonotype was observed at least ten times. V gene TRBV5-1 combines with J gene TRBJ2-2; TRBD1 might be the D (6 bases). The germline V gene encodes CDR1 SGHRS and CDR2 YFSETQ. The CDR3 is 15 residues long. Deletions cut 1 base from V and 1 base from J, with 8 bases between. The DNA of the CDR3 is TGCGCCAGCAGCTTGACAGGGTTGAACACCGGGGAGCTGTTTTTT. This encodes CASSLTGLNTGELFF.

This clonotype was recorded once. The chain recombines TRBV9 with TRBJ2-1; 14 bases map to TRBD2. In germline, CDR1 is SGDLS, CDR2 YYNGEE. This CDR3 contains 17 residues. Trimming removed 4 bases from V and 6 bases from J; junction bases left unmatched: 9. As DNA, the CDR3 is TGTGCCAGCAGCTCGCGGACTAGCGGGAGGTTGGGCAATGAGCAGTTCTTC. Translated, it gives CASSSRTSGRLGNEQFF.

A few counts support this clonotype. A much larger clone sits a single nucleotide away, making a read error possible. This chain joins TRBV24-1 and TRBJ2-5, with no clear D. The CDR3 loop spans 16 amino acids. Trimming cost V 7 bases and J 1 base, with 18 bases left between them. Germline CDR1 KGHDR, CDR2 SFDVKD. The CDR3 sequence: CATSPSLWRSQETQYF. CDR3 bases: TGTGCCACCAGCCCTTCCCTCTGGCGGTCCCAAGAGACCCAGTACTTC.

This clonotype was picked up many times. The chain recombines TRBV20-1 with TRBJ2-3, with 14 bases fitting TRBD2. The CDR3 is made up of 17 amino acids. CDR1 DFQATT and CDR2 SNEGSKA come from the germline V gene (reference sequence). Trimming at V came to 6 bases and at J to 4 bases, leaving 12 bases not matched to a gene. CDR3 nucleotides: TGCAGTGCCAGACCTCCGCGGACTAGCGGGAGGTCAGATACGCAGTATTTT. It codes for CSARPPRTSGRSDTQYF.

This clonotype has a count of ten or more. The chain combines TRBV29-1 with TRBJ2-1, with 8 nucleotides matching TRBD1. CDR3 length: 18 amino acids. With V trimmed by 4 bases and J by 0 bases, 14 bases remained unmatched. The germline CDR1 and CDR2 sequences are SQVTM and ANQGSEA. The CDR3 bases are TGCAGCGTTGGGGGCAGGGGGCCAGGTGTGAGCTCCTACAATGAGCAGTTCTTC. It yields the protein CSVGGRGPGVSSYNEQFF.

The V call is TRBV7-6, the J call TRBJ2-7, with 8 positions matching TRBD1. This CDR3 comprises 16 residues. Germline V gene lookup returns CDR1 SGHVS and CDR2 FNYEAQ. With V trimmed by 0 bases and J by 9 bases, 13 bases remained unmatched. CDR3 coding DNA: TGTGCCAGCAGCTTAGCGGGAACCGGGACAGGAAGCGGGCAGTACTTC. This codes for CASSLAGTGTGSGQYF. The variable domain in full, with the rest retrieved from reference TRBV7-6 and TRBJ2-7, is GAGVSQSPRYKVTKRGQDVALRCDPISGHVSLYWYRQALGQGPEFLTYFNYEAQQDKSGLPNDRFSAERPEGSISTLTIQRTEQRDSAMYRCASSLAGTGTGSGQYFGPGTRLTVT.

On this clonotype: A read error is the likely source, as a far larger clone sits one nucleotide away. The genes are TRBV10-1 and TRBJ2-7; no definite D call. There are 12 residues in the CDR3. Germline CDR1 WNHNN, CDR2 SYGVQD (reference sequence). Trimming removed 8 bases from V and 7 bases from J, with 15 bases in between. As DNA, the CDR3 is TGCGCCAGCTCGCAGGCCGGCAATGAGCAGTACTTC. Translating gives CASSQAGNEQYF.

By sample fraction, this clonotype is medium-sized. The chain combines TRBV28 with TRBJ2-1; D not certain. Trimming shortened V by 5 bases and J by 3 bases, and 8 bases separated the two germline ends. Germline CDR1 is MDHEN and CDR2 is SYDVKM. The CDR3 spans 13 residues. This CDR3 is CASSPRYYNEQFF. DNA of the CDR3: TGTGCCAGCAGTCCCCGTTACTACAATGAGCAGTTCTTC. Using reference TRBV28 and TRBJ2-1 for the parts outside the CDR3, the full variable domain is DVKVTQSSRYLVKRTGEKVFLECVQDMDHENMFWYRQDPGLGLRLIYFSYDVKMKEKGDIPEGYSVSREKKERFSLILESASTNQTSMYLCASSPRYYNEQFFGPGTRLTVL.

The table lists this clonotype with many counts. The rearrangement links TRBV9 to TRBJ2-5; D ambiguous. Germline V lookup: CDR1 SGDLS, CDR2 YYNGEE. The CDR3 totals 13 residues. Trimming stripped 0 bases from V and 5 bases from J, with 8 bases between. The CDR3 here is CASSVGMSETQYF. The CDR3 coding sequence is TGTGCCAGCAGCGTAGGGATGTCGGAGACCCAGTACTTC.

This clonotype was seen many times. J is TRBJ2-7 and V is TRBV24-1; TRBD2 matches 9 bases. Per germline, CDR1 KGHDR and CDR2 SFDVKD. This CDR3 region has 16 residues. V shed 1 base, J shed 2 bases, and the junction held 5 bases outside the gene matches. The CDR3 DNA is TGTGCCACCAGTGATTTCACGACTAGCGGAACCTACGAGCAGTACTTC. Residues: CATSDFTTSGTYEQYF.

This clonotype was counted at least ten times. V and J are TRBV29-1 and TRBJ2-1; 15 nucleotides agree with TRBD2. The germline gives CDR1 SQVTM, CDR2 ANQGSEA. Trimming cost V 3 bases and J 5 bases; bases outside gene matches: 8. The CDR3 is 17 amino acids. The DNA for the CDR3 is TGCAGCGTTGACGGACTAGCGGGAGGGCCAGGGGACAATGAGCAGTTCTTC. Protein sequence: CSVDGLAGGPGDNEQFF.

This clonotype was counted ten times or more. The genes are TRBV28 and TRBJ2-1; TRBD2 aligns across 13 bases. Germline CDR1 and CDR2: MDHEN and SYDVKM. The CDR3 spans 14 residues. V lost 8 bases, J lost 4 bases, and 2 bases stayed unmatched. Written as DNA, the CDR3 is TGTGCCAGCCGGACTAGCGGGGGTTACAATGAGCAGTTCTTC. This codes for CASRTSGGYNEQFF.

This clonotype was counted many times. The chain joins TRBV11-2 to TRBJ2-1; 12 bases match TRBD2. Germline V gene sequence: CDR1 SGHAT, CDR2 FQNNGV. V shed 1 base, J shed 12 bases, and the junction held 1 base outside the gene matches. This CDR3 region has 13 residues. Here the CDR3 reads CASSLATSGRQFF. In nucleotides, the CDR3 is TGTGCCAGCAGCTTAGCGACTAGCGGGAGGCAGTTCTTC.

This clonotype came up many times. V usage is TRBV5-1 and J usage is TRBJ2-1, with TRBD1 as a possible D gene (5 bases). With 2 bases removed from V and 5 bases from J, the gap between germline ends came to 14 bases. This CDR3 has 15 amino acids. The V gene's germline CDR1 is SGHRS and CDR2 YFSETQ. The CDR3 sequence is CASSFLSSRDNEQFF. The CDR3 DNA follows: TGCGCCAGCAGCTTTTTGAGCTCCAGGGACAATGAGCAGTTCTTC.

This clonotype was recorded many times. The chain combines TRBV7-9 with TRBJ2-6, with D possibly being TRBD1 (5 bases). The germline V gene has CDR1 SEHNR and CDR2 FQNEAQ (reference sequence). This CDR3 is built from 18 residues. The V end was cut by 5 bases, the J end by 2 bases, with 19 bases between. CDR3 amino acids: CASSPQVNLGPGANVLTF. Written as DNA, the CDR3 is TGTGCCAGCAGCCCCCAAGTTAACCTGGGGCCTGGGGCCAACGTCCTGACTTTC.

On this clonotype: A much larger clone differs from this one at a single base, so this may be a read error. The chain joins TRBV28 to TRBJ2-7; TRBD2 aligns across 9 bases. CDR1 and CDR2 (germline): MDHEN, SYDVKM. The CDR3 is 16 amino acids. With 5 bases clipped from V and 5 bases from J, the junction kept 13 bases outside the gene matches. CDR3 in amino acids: CASSRAGTSRRNEQYF. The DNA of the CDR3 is TGTGCCAGCAGTCGGGCCGGGACTAGCCGCCGGAACGAGCAGTACTTC.

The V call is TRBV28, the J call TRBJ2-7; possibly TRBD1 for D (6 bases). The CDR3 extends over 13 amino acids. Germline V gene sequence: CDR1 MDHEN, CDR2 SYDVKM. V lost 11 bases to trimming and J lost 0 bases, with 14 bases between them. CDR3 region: CADRIDSSYEQYF. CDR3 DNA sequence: TGTGCCGACAGGATTGACTCCTCCTACGAGCAGTACTTC. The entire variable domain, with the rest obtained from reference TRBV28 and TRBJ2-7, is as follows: DVKVTQSSRYLVKRTGEKVFLECVQDMDHENMFWYRQDPGLGLRLIYFSYDVKMKEKGDIPEGYSVSREKKERFSLILESASTNQTSMYLCADRIDSSYEQYFGPGTRLTVT.

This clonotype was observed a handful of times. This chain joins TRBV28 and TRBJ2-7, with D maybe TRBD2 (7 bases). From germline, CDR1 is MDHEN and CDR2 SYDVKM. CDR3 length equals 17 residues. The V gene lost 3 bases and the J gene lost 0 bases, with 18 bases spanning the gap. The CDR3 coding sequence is TGTGCCAGCAGTTTCCCCTTCGGCGGGGGCAACTCCTACGAGCAGTACTTC. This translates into CASSFPFGGGNSYEQYF.

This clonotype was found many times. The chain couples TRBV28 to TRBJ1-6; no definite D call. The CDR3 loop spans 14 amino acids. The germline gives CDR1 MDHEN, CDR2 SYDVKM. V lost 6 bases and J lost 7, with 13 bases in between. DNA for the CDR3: TGTGCCAGCAGCTCTCCTGGTCTAAATTCACCCCTCCACTTT. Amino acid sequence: CASSSPGLNSPLHF.

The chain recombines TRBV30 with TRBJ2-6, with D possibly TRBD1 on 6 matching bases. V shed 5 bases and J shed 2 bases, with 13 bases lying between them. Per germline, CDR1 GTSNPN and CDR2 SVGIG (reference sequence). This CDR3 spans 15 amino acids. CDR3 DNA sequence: TGTGCCTGGGGAAACAGGGCTACTGGGGCCAACGTCCTGACTTTC. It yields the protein CAWGNRATGANVLTF.

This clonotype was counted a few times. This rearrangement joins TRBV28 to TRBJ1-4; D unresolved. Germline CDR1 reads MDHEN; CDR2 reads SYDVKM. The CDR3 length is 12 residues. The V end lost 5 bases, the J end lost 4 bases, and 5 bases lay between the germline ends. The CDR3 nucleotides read TGTGCCAGCAGTCCAGTTAATGAAAAACTGTTTTTT. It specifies CASSPVNEKLFF.

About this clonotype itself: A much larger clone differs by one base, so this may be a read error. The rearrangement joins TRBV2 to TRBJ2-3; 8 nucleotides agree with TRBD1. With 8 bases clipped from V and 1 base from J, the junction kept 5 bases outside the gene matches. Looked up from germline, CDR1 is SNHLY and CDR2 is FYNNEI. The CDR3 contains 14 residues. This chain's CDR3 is CASRKGQGTDTQYF. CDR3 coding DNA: TGTGCCAGCCGCAAGGGACAGGGCACAGATACGCAGTATTTT.

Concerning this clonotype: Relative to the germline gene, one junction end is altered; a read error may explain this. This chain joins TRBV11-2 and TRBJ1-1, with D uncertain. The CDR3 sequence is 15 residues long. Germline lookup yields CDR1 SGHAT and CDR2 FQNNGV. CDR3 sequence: CASSSVRTSYTEACF. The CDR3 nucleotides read TGTGCCAGCAGCTCCGTGCGGACGTCCTACACTGAAGCTTGCTTT.

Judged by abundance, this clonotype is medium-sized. This chain's CDR3 is CAWSVPVLAGGLRNEQYF. The CDR3, as DNA: TGTGCCTGGAGTGTACCCGTGCTAGCGGGAGGGTTAAGGAACGAGCAGTACTTC. This chain connects TRBV30 to TRBJ2-7, with 12 bases fitting TRBD2. In germline, CDR1 is GTSNPN, CDR2 SVGIG (reference sequence). The CDR3 spans 18 residues. Trimming removed 0 bases from V and 5 bases from J; junction bases left unmatched: 14.

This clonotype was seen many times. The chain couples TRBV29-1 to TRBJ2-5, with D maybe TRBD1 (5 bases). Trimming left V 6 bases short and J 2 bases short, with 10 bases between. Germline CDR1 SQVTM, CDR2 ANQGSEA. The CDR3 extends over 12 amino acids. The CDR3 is CSVYRRQETQYF. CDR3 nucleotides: TGCAGCGTCTACAGGCGACAAGAGACCCAGTACTTC.

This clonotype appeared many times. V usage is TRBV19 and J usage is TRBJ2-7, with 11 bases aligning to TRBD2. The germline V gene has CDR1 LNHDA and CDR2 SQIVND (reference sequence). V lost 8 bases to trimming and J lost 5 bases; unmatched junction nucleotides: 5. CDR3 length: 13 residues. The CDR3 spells CASGSGRADEQYF. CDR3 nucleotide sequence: TGTGCCAGTGGTAGCGGGAGGGCCGACGAGCAGTACTTC.

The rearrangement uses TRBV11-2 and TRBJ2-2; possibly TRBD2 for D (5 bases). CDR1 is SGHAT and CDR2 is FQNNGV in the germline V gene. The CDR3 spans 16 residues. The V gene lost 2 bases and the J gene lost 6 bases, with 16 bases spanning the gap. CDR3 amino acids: CASSLHRTLNPGELFF. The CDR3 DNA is TGTGCCAGCAGCTTACATAGGACTTTAAATCCCGGGGAGCTGTTTTTT.

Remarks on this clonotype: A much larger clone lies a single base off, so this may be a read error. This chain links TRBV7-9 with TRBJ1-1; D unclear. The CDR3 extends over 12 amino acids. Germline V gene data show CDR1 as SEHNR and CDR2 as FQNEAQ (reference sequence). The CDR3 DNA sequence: TGTGCCAGCAGCACAAGGAGGACTGAAGCTCTCTTT. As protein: CASSTRRTEALF.

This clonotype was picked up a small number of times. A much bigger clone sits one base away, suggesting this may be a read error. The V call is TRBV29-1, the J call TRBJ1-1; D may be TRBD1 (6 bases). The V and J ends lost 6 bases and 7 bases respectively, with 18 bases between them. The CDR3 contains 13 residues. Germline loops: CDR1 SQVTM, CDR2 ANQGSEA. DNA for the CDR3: TGCAGCGTGTCTCAGGGGCTAGGCATTGAAGCTTTCTTT. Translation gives CSVSQGLGIEAFF.